This T cell receptor beta chain is from a study of cytomegalovirus exposure and HLA in healthy donors. The primer mix had 60 Vbeta and 13 Jbeta primers. The table came from immunoSEQ multiplex PCR; TCRdb's copy has only in-frame clones and leaves some out. This sample has 150,000 to 200,000 clones, with over 70% found just once. Regarding this clone: Its cognate antigen is unknown.

Study observations and caveats: CMV serostatus alone was available as immune exposure information.

From germline, CDR1 is SNHLY and CDR2 FYNNEI. The ends were cut back, 3 bases at V and 3 bases at J, with 21 bases in the middle. CDR3 length: 18 residues. The chain joins TRBV2 to TRBJ1-5, with a weak D call TRBD1 (6 bases). This clonotype was obtained from a male donor in good health and CMV-seronegative. Sequencing input: PBMCs. This chain's CDR3 is CASSETPHPGGTNQPQHF. The CDR3 DNA reads TGTGCCAGCAGTGAGACCCCGCACCCTGGGGGCACCAATCAGCCCCAGCATTTT.